This TCR beta chain originates from a study of shared clonotypes between healthy human individuals. The test was conducted at deep level. The method was immunoSEQ multiplex PCR; TCRdb's version includes in-frame clones alone and lacks a portion of them. The profile covers about 180,000 clones, with approximately 92% appearing a single time and around 0.067% taken by the ten largest. To note about this clone: Its antigen is currently unknown.

Findings and caveats of the study: Sorted-subset sequencing was shown by rarefaction to be incomplete despite large depth. Memory subsets had estimated richness that was generally smaller than that of naive subsets. The represented genetic and exposure-history diversity was limited by the small number of donors.

Germline CDR1 is SQVTM and CDR2 is ANQGSEA. V was pared by 7 bases and J by 0 bases, with 10 bases between. The CDR3 sequence is 13 residues long. The receptor's source is a woman in her 30s in good health. The genes are TRBV29-1 and TRBJ2-1, with a weak D call TRBD2 (5 bases). Sequenced: naive CD4+ T cells sorted from blood. Stated subset: CD45RA+ positively selected. The CDR3 sequence is CSGAGNSYNEQFF. The CDR3 region has the DNA TGCAGCGGGGCCGGGAACTCCTACAATGAGCAGTTCTTC.